This entry describes one T cell receptor beta chain. The CDR3 consists of 13 residues. The germline V and J ends were trimmed by 1 base and 6 bases, with 10 bases remaining between them. Germline loops: CDR1 SQVTM, CDR2 ANQGSEA. Original data processing: Scientists estimated how many nucleated cells there were by amplifying reference gene primers. Sequencing used immunoSEQ multiplex PCR; TCRdb keeps in-frame clones, though not all of them. For V, J and clone size, that table is used; D and trimming come from the DNA. This sample carries about 490,000 clones, 70% to 90% of them seen once, and the ten largest clones take about 3.2%. The record originates from a study of blood T cell repertoires in COVID-19. Study overall: The samples span acute and convalescent COVID-19 from the United States, Italy and Spain. In each case, the material was cDNA or gDNA derived from T cells, B-cell-depleted T cells, or PBMCs.

The origin of this receptor is a human donor in a cohort sampled during active COVID-19. The material sequenced was peripheral blood. The gene calls are TRBV29-1 and TRBJ2-4, with D possibly being TRBD1 (6 bases). In nucleotides, the CDR3 is TGCAGCGTTGAAGGCAGGGGCCCAAACATTCAGTACTTC. As protein: CSVEGRGPNIQYF.